Included here is one TCR beta chain sequence, with context. Its antigen remains unknown. The protocol was immunoSEQ multiplex PCR, while the TCRdb copy is restricted to in-frame clones and leaves out a portion. Among about 51,000 clones listed, around 89% were seen once. This entry comes from a study of graft-versus-host responses after intestinal transplantation. Study-wide context: Tacrolimus and steroids were given for around 3 years to all recipients after anti-thymocyte globulin induction. Points from the study as a whole: Early post-transplant HvG declines were associated with peak circulating GvH clone levels. When patients had graft-donor T cell macrochimerism, their allografts held high graft-versus-host to host-versus-graft clonal ratios.

The CDR3 consists of 14 residues. Unmatched junction bases numbered 3, after V lost 5 bases and J lost 6 bases. Germline V lookup: CDR1 LGHNT, CDR2 FRNRAP. J is TRBJ2-2 and V is TRBV12-5, with TRBD1 matching over 10 bases. This specimen was unstimulated CD4+ T cells sorted from spleen or lymph node cells, taken before transplant. This receptor was obtained from a human donor who was the organ donor for an intestinal transplant. The CDR3 region is CASGPGQGPGELFF. In nucleotides, the CDR3 is TGTGCTAGTGGTCCGGGACAGGGGCCCGGGGAGCTGTTTTTT.